Included here is one T cell receptor (beta chain) sequence, with context. Antigen unknown. Assay: immunoSEQ multiplex PCR; the TCRdb copy retains only in-frame clones and omits some. The data show roughly 43,000 clones, about 95% seen once. The length of the CDR3 is 18 residues. Germline loops: CDR1 SEHNR, CDR2 FQNEAQ (reference sequence). Trimming left V 6 bases short and J 0 bases short, with 21 bases between. The record originates from a study of graft-versus-host responses after intestinal transplantation. The overall study: Recipients got multivisceral, liver-intestinal, or isolated intestinal transplants. Overall study results and limits: Present in recipient marrow, GvH clones included some that appeared first in ileum or blood.

The input for sequencing was PBMCs, taken approximately 360 days after intestinal transplant. This TCR was recovered from a human patient who received an intestinal transplant, so some T cells may come from the graft donor. The gene calls are TRBV7-9 and TRBJ2-1; maybe TRBD1 (6 bases). The CDR3 coding sequence is TGTGCCAGCAGGGTATTTTTAGGGGGTACGCACTCCTACAATGAGCAGTTCTTC. It is translated as CASRVFLGGTHSYNEQFF.